These 5 T cell receptor beta chains were sequenced from one sample in a study of blood T cells in healthy people across ages (dated by TCRdb to about 2015). Receptor libraries were prepared by 5' RACE. Sequencing was carried out with an Illumina HiSeq 2500. A second PCR of roughly 6 to 11 cycles was performed with a sample-barcoded 5' primer and a J-beta primer mix. The public reads were quality trimmed at Q25 with fastp and then assembled into clones with MiXCR by TCRdb, keeping productive beta chains. One record per CDR3 amino acid sequence lists the most common genes and DNA. The sample profile shows 710,000 or so distinct CDR3 sequences; approximately 29% of them were found once. Roughly 14% of the sample belongs to the ten largest clones. Sequencing was done on a sample of blood. The receptors shown here come from a woman aged 80 or older in good health. Donor details come from another sample of the same person, matched by shared clones.

The rearrangement links TRBV27 to TRBJ2-1, with 7 bases matching TRBD2. Trimming cost V 6 bases and J 4 bases; bases outside gene matches: 12. Germline CDR1 and CDR2: MNHEY and SMNVEV (reference sequence). CDR3 size: 16 residues. The CDR3 reads CASSLSGGNPYNEQFF. CDR3 nucleotides: TGTGCCAGCAGCCTCTCCGGGGGGAATCCATACAATGAGCAGTTCTTC.

The sample holds one count of this clonotype. This CDR3 fails to terminate in the conserved phenylalanine or tryptophan, so it likely reflects a read error. The CDR3 DNA is TGTGCCAGCAGCCTAACCCCGGGACGAATAAGGAATGGTGAAGCTTTCGTT. It translates to CASSLTPGRIRNGEAFV. The genes are TRBV3-1 and TRBJ1-1, with D perhaps TRBD1 (5 bases). Trimming took 4 bases from V and 7 from J, leaving 25 bases between them. This CDR3 has 17 residues. Germline values: CDR1 LGHDT, CDR2 YNNKEL (reference sequence).

Of note for this clonotype: The junction departs from germline at one end; a sequencing error may be responsible. J is TRBJ1-5 and V is TRBV6-5; D is unclear. The CDR3 covers 14 residues. CDR1 is MNHEY, CDR2 SVGAGI, per germline. The CDR3 protein is CASRYGVSDQPQHF. The CDR3 bases are TGTGCCAGCAGGTACGGAGTTAGCGATCAGCCCCAGCATTTT.

About this clonotype: A much larger clone is a single base away; this may be a read error. The J gene is TRBJ1-5, the V gene TRBV6-6; no definite D call. CDR1 is MNHNY, CDR2 SVGAGI, per germline (reference sequence). The CDR3 totals 14 residues. The germline V and J ends were trimmed by 1 base and 2 bases, with 6 bases remaining between them. Written as DNA, the CDR3 is TGTGCCAGCAGTTACTATGGGGGCAATCAGCCCCAGCATTTT. This gives the protein CASSYYGGNQPQHF.

V usage is TRBV5-1 and J usage is TRBJ2-1; the D gene is possibly TRBD1 (5 bases). Germline V CDR1 and CDR2: SGHRS, YFSETQ. CDR3 length: 14 residues. V was trimmed by 3 bases and J by 9 bases, leaving 16 bases between them. In DNA, the CDR3 is TGCGCCAGCAGCTGGTCTAGTTGGGGCGGTGAGCAGTTCTTC. Its protein is CASSWSSWGGEQFF.